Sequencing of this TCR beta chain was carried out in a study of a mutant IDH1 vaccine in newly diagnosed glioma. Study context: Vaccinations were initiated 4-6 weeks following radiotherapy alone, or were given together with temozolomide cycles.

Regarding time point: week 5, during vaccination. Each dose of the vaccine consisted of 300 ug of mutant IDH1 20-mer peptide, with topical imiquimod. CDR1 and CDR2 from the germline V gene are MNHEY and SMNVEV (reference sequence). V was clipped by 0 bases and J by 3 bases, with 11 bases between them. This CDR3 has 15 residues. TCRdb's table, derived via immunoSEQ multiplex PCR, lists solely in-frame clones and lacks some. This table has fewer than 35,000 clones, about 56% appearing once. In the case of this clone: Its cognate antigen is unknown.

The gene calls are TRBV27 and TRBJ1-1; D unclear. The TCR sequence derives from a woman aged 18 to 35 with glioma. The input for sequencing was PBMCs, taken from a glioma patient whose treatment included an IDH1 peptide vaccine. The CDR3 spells CASSLSWTGDTEAFF. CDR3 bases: TGTGCCAGCAGTTTATCTTGGACGGGCGACACTGAAGCTTTCTTT.